The T cell receptor (beta chain) under discussion was sequenced for a study of CD8 T cells in Susac syndrome. Study-wide findings and caveats: The study's TCR sequencing and HLA analysis covered a relatively small number of individuals, and the study acknowledged this.

Random hexamers were used to reverse transcribe the RNA input (about 0.5 to 1 ug). TCRdb reprocessed the immunoSEQ multiplex PCR reads via MiXCR and lists one record per CDR3 protein. The sample records 210,000 or so distinct CDR3 sequences, more than 85% being singletons. Germline V lookup: CDR1 KGHDR, CDR2 SFDVKD. The length of the CDR3 is 13 residues. V lost 6 bases and J lost 3, with 11 bases in between. This clonotype was detected once. Its target is not known. The J gene is TRBJ2-7, the V gene TRBV24-1; the D call may be TRBD1 or TRBD2 (5 bases each). The sequenced material came from CD8+ T cells from PBMCs. This TCR derives from a human donor with multiple sclerosis. The CDR3 region has the DNA TGTGCCACCAGTACAGGACGGGGCTACGAGCAGTACTTC. Its translation is CATSTGRGYEQYF.